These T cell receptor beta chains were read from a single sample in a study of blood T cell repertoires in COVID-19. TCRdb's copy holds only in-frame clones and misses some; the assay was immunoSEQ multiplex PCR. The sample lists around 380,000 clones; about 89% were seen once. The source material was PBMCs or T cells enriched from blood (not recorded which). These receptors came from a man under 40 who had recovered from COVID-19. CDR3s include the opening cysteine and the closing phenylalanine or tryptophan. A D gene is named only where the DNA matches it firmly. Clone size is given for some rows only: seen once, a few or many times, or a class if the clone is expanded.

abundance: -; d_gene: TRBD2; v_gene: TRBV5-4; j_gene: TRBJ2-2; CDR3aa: CASSPGLAGLQNTGELFF; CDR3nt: TGTGCCAGCAGCCCCGGACTAGCGGGATTGCAGAACACCGGGGAGCTGTTTTTT
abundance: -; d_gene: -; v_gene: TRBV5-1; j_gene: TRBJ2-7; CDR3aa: CASSLRSTGPYEQYF; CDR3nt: TGCGCCAGCAGCTTGCGGTCGACAGGACCCTACGAGCAGTACTTC
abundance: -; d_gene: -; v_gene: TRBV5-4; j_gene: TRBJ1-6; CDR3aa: CASSLSGANSPLHF; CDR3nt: TGTGCCAGCAGCTTATCAGGGGCTAATTCACCCCTCCACTTT
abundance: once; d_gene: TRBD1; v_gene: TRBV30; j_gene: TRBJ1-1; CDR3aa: CAYQGQGAGTEAFF; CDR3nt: TGTGCCTATCAGGGACAGGGGGCGGGAACTGAAGCTTTCTTT
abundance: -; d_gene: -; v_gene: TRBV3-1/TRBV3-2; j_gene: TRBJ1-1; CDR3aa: CASSSTSEAFF; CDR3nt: TGTGCCAGCAGTTCGACATCTGAAGCTTTCTTT
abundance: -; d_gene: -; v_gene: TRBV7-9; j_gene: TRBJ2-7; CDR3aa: CASSTRGESYEQYF; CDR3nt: TGTGCCAGCAGCACCAGGGGGGAGAGCTACGAGCAGTACTTC
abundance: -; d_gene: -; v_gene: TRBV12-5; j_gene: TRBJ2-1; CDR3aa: CASGFSRGSYNEQFF; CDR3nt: TGTGCTAGTGGTTTCTCCAGGGGCTCCTACAATGAGCAGTTCTTC
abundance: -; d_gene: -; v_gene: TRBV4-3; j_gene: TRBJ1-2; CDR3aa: CASSRRVGQLDYGYTF; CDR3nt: TGCGCCAGCAGTCGAAGAGTCGGACAGCTAGACTATGGCTACACCTTC
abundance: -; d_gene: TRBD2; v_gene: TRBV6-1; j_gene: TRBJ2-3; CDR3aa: CASSEAQRLALTDTQYF; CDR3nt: TGTGCCAGCAGTGAAGCGCAACGACTAGCGTTAACAGATACGCAGTATTTT
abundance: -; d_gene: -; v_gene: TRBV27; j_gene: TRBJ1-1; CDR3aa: CASSRQGRTEAFF; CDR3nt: TGTGCCAGCAGTCGGCAGGGTAGGACTGAAGCTTTCTTT
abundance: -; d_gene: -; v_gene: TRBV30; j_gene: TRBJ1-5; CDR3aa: CAWSGTSSNQPQHF; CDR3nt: TGTGCCTGGAGTGGGACATCTAGCAATCAGCCCCAGCATTTT
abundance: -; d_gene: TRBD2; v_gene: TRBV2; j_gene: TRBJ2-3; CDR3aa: CASTSGGESTDTQYF; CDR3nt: TGTGCCAGCACTAGCGGGGGGGAAAGCACAGATACGCAGTATTTT
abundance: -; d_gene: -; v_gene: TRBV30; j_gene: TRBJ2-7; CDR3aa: CAWGDNSYEQYF; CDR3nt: TGTGCCTGGGGGGACAACTCCTACGAGCAGTACTTC
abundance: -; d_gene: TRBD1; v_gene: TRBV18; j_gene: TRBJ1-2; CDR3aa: CASSPGQGGGYTF; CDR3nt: TGTGCCAGCTCACCAGGACAGGGGGGTGGCTACACCTTC
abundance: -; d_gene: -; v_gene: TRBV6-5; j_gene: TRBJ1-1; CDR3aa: CASSFPGVTEAFF; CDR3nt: TGTGCCAGCAGCTTCCCGGGGGTCACTGAAGCTTTCTTT
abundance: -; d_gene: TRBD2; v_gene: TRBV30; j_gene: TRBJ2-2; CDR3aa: CAGGLAGFTGELFF; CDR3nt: TGTGCCGGGGGTCTAGCGGGGTTCACCGGGGAGCTGTTTTTT
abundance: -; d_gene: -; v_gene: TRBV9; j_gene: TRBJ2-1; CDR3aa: CASSTRGSSNRNEQFF; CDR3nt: TGTGCCAGCAGCACACGTGGTTCTAGTAATAGAAATGAGCAGTTCTTC
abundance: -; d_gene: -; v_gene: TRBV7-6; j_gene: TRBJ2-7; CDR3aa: CASSGAPRPLHEQYF; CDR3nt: TGTGCCAGCAGCGGGGCCCCTAGGCCCCTCCACGAGCAGTACTTC
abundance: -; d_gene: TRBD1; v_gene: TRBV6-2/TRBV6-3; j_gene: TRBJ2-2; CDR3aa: CASSLDRGTGELFF; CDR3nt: TGTGCCAGCAGTCTCGACAGGGGAACCGGGGAGCTGTTTTTT
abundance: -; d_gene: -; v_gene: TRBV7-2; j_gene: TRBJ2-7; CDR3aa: CASTRGITYEQYF; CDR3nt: TGTGCCAGCACCCGAGGAATCACCTACGAGCAGTACTTC
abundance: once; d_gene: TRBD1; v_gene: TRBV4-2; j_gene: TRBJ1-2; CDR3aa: CASSQDVGTGRGYGYTF; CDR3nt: TGTGCCAGCAGCCAAGATGTAGGGACAGGGAGGGGGTATGGCTACACCTTC
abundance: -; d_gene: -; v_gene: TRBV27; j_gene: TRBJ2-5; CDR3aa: CASRPLGGPETQYF; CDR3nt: TGTGCCAGCAGGCCCCTCGGGGGACCAGAGACCCAGTACTTC
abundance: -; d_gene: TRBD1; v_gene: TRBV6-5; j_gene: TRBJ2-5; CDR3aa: CASRQTGGRTQYF; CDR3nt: TGTGCCAGCCGCCAGACAGGGGGGAGAACCCAGTACTTC
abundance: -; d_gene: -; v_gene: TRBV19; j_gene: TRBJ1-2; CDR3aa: CASSLWADSYYGYTF; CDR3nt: TGTGCCAGTAGCTTGTGGGCAGATTCTTACTATGGCTACACCTTC
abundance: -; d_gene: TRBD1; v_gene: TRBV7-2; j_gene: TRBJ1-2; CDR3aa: CASSVGQGRSGYTF; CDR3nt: TGTGCCAGCAGCGTGGGACAGGGGAGAAGCGGCTACACCTTC
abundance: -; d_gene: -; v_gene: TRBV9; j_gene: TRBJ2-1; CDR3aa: CASSALSGLSYNEQFF; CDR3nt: TGTGCCAGCAGCGCCTTAAGCGGCCTCTCCTACAATGAGCAGTTCTTC
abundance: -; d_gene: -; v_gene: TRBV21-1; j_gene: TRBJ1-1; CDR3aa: CASSKGPGGSTEAFF; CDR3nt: TGTGCCAGCAGCAAAGGACCCGGGGGGAGCACTGAAGCTTTCTTT
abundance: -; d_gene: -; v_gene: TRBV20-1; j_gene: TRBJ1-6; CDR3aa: CSASPGPRNSPLHF; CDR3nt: TGCAGTGCTAGTCCGGGTCCTCGCAATTCACCCCTCCACTTT
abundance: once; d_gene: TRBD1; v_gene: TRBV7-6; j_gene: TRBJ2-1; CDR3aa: CASSPRWGTGSYNEQFF; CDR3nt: TGTGCCAGCAGCCCTAGGTGGGGGACAGGGTCCTACAATGAGCAGTTCTTC
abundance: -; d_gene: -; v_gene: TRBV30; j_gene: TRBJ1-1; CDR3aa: CAWSRNRLNTEAFF; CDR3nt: TGTGCCTGGAGTCGAAACAGACTGAACACTGAAGCTTTCTTT
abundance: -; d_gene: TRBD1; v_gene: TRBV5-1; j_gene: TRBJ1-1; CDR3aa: CASSPHRGQFDTEAFF; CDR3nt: TGCGCCAGCAGTCCTCACAGGGGGCAATTCGACACTGAAGCTTTCTTT
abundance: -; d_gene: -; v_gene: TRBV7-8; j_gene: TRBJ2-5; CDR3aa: CASSPQRQETQYF; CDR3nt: TGTGCCAGCAGCCCCCAGAGGCAAGAGACCCAGTACTTC
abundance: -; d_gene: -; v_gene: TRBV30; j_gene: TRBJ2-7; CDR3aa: CAWSVLGSSYEQYF; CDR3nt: TGTGCCTGGAGTGTACTGGGCAGTTCCTACGAGCAGTACTTC
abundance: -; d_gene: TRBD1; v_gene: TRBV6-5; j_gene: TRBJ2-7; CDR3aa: CASSYGLDRGYEQYF; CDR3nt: TGTGCCAGCAGTTACGGTTTGGACAGGGGATACGAGCAGTACTTC
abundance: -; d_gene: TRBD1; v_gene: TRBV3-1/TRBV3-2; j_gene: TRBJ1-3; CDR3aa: CASSQEKTGSSGNTIYF; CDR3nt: TGTGCCAGCAGCCAAGAAAAGACAGGGAGCTCTGGAAACACCATATATTTT
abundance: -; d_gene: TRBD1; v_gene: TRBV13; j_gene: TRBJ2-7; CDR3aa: CASSGTGTGGGGAYEQYF; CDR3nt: TGTGCCAGCAGCGGAACCGGGACAGGGGGCGGAGGTGCTTACGAGCAGTACTTC
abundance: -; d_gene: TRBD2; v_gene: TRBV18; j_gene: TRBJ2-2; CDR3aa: CASSPTSGGTGELFF; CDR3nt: TGTGCCAGCTCACCAACTAGCGGGGGCACCGGGGAGCTGTTTTTT
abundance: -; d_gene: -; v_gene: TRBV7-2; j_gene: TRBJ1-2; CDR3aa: CASIQSGGNYGYTF; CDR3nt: TGTGCCAGCATTCAAAGCGGGGGTAACTATGGCTACACCTTC
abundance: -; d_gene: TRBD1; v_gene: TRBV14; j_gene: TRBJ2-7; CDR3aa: CASTWTGVHEQYF; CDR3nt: TGTGCCAGCACTTGGACAGGGGTCCACGAGCAGTACTTC
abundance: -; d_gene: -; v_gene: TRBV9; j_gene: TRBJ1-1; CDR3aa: CASSSTGGQNTEAFF; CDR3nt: TGTGCCAGCAGTTCCACCGGCGGACAGAACACTGAAGCTTTCTTT
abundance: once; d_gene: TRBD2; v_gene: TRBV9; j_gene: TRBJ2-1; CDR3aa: CASSTGGTSSYNEQFF; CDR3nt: TGTGCCAGCAGCACCGGGGGGACGAGCTCCTACAATGAGCAGTTCTTC
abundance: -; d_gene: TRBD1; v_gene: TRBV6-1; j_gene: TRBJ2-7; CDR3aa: CASSDGTGYMEQYF; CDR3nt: TGTGCCAGCAGTGATGGGACAGGGTATATGGAGCAGTACTTC
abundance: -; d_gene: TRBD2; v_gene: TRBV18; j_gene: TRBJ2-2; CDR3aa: CASSQRTSGGIANTGELFF; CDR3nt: TGTGCCAGCTCACAACGGACTAGCGGGGGAATAGCGAACACCGGGGAGCTGTTTTTT
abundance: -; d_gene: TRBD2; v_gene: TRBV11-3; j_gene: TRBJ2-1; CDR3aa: CASSSRLAGGEDEQFF; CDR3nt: TGTGCCAGCAGCTCTAGACTAGCGGGGGGGGAGGATGAGCAGTTCTTC
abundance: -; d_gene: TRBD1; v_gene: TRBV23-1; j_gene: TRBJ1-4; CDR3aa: CAKQRAGGNEKLFF; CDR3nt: TGCGCCAAACAAAGGGCAGGGGGGAATGAAAAACTGTTTTTT
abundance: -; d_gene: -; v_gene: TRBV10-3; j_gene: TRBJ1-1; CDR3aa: CAISPNRVGTEAFF; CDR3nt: TGTGCCATCAGTCCAAACAGGGTGGGCACTGAAGCTTTCTTT
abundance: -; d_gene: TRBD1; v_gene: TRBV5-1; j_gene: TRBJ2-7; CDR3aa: CASSVRTGPYEQYF; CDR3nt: TGCGCCAGCAGCGTACGGACAGGGCCCTACGAGCAGTACTTC
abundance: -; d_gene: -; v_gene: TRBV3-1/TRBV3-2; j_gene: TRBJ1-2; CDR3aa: CASSQEASGAYGYTF; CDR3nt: TGTGCCAGCAGCCAAGAGGCCAGTGGGGCTTATGGCTACACCTTC
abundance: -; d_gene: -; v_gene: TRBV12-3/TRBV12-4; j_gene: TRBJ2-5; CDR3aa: CASMVRGQETQYF; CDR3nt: TGTGCCAGCATGGTCCGGGGTCAAGAGACCCAGTACTTC
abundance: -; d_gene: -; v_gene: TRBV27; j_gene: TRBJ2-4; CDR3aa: CASSPRQDLAKNIQYF; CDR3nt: TGTGCCAGCAGTCCCCGACAGGACTTAGCCAAAAACATTCAGTACTTC
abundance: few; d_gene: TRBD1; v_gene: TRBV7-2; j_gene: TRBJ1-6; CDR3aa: CASSPTGQINSPLHF; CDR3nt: TGTGCCAGCAGCCCGACGGGACAGATTAATTCACCCCTCCACTTT
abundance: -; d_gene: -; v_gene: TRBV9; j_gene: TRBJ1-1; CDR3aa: CASSPREGSTEAFF; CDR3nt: TGTGCCAGCAGCCCCCGGGAGGGTTCGACTGAAGCTTTCTTT
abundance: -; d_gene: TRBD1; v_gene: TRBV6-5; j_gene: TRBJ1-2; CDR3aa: CASREDRDYGYTF; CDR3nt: TGTGCCAGCAGGGAGGACAGGGACTATGGCTACACCTTC
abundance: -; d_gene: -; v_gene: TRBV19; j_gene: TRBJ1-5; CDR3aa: CASSIIMGVWGQPQHF; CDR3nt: TGTGCCAGTAGTATTATTATGGGAGTTTGGGGTCAGCCCCAGCATTTT